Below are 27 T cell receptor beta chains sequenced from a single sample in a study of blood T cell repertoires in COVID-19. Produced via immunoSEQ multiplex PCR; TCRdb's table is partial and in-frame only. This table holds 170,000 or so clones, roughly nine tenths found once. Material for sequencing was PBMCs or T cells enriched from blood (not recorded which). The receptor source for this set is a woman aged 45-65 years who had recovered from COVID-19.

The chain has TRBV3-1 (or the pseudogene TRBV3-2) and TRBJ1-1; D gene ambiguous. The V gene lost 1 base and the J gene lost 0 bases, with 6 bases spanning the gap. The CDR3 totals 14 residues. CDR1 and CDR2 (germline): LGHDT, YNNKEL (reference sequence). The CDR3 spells CASSQGLMNTEAFF. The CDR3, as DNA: TGTGCCAGCAGCCAAGGACTAATGAACACTGAAGCTTTCTTT.

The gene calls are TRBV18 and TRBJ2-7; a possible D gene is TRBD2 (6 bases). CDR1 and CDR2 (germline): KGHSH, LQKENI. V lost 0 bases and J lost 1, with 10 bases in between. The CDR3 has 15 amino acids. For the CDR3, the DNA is TGTGCCAGCTCACCACCTGCAGGAGGGTCCTACGAGCAGTACTTC. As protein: CASSPPAGGSYEQYF.

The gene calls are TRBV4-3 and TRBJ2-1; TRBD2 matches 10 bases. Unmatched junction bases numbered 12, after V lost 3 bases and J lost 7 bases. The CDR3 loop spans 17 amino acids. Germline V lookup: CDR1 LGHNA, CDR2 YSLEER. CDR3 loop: CASSHRPGTSDLNEQFF. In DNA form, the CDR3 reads TGCGCCAGCAGCCATAGACCCGGGACTAGCGATTTGAATGAGCAGTTCTTC.

This chain's CDR3 is CASTSRQGYGYTF. CDR3 sequence (DNA): TGTGCCAGCACCTCCCGACAGGGCTATGGCTACACCTTC. The rearrangement joins TRBV7-2 to TRBJ1-2; TRBD1 agrees at 7 bases. Trimming at V came to 7 bases and at J to 4 bases, leaving 6 bases not matched to a gene. The CDR3 loop spans 13 amino acids. CDR1 SGHTA and CDR2 FQGNSA come from the germline V gene.

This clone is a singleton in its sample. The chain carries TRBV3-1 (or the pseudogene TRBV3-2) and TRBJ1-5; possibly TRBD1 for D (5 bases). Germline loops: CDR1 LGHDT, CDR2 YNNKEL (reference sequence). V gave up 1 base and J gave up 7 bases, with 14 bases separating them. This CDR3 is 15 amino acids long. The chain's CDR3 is CASSQGTGRAQPQHF. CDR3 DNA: TGTGCCAGCAGCCAAGGGACGGGCAGGGCCCAGCCCCAGCATTTT.

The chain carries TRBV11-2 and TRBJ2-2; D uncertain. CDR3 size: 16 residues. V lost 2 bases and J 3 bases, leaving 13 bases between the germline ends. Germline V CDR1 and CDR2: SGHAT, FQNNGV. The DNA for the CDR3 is TGTGCCAGCAGCTTAACTATTGCGGTGCACACCGGGGAGCTGTTTTTT. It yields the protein CASSLTIAVHTGELFF. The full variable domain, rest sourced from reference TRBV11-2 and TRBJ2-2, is EAGVAQSPRYKIIEKRQSVAFWCNPISGHATLYWYQQILGQGPKLLIQFQNNGVVDDSQLPKDRFSAERLKGVDSTLKIQPAKLEDSAVYLCASSLTIAVHTGELFFGEGSRLTVL.

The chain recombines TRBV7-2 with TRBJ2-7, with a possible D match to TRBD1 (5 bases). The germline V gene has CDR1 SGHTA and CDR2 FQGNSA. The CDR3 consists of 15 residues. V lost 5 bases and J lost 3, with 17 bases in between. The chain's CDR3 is CASSPNHGHHYEQYF. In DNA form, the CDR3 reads TGTGCCAGCAGCCCTAACCACGGACACCACTACGAGCAGTACTTC. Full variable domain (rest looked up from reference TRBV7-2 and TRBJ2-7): GAGVSQSPSNKVTEKGKDVELRCDPISGHTALYWYRQSLGQGLEFLIYFQGNSAPDKSGLPSDRFSAERTGGSVSTLTIQRTQQEDSAVYLCASSPNHGHHYEQYFGPGTRLTVT.

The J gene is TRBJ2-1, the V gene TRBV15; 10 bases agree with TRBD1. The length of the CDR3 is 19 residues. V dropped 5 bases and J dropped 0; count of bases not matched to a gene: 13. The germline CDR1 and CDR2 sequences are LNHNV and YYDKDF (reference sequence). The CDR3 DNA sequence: TGTGCCACCAGCGGCGCCGGGACAGGGGTGGCAATCTCCTACAATGAGCAGTTCTTC. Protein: CATSGAGTGVAISYNEQFF.

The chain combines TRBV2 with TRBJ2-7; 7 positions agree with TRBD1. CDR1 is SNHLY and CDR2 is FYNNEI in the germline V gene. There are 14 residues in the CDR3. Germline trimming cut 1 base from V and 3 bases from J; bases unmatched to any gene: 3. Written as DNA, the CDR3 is TGTGCCAGCAGTGAAGACAGGGGTATCTACGAGCAGTACTTC. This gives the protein CASSEDRGIYEQYF.

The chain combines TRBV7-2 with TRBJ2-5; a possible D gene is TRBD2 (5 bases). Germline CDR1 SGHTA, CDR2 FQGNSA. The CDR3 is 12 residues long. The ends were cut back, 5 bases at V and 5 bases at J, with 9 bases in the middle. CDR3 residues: CASSLSGETQYF. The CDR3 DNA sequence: TGTGCCAGCAGCCTTTCGGGGGAGACCCAGTACTTC.

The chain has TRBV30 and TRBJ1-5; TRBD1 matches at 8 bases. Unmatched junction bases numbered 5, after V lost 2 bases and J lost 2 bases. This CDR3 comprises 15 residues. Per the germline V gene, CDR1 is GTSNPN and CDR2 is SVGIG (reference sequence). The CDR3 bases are TGTGCCTGGAGTCCCACAGGGGGAGGCAATCAGCCCCAGCATTTT. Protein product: CAWSPTGGGNQPQHF.

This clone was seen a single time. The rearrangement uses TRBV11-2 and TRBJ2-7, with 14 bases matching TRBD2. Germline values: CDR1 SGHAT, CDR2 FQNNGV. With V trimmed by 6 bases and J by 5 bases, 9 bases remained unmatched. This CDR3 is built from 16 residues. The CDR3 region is CASRPGTSGSFDEQYF. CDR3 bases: TGTGCCAGCAGACCCGGGACTAGCGGGAGTTTCGACGAGCAGTACTTC.

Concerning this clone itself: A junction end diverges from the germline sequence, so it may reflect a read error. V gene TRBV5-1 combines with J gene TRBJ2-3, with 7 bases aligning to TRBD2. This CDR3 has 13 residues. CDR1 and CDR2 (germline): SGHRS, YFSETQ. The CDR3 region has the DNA TGCGCCAGCAGATTGGCGGGAGAGGGTACGCAGTATTTT. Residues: CASRLAGEGTQYF.

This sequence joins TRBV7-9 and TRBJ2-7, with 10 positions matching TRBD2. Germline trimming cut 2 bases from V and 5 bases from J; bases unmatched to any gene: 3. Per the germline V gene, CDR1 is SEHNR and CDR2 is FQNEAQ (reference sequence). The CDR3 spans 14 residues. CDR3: CASSLTSGTHEQYF. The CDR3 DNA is TGTGCCAGCAGCTTAACTAGCGGGACCCACGAGCAGTACTTC.

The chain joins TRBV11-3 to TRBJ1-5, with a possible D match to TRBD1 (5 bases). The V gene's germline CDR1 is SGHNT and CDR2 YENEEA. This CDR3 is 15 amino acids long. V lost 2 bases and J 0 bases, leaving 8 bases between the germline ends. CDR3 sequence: CASSLTGNSNQPQHF. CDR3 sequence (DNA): TGTGCCAGCAGCTTAACAGGAAATAGCAATCAGCCCCAGCATTTT.

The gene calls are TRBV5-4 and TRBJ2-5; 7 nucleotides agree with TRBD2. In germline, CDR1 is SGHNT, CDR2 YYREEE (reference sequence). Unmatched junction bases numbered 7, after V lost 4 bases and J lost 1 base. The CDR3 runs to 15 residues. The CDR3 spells CASSPDGTTQETQYF. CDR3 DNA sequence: TGTGCCAGCAGCCCTGATGGGACTACCCAAGAGACCCAGTACTTC. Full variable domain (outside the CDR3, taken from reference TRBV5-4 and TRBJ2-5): ETGVTQSPTHLIKTRGQQVTLRCSSQSGHNTVSWYQQALGQGPQFIFQYYREEENGRGNFPPRFSGLQFPNYSSELNVNALELDDSALYLCASSPDGTTQETQYFGPGTRLLVL.

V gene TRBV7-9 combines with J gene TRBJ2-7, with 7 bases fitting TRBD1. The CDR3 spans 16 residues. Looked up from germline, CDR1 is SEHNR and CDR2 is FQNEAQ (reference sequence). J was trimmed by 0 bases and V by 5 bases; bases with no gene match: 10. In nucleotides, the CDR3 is TGTGCCAGCAGCACAGGACAGGACGGAAGCTCCTACGAGCAGTACTTC. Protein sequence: CASSTGQDGSSYEQYF.

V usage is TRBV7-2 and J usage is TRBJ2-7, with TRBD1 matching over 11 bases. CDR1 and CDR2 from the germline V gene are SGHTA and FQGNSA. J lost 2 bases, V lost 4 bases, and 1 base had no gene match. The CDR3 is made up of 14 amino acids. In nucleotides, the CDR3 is TGTGCCAGCAGCTGGGGACAGGGGGCCTACGAGCAGTACTTC. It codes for CASSWGQGAYEQYF.

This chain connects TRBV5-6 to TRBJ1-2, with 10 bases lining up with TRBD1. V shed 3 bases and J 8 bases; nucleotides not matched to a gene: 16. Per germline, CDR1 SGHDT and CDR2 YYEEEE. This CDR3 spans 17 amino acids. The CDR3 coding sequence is TGTGCCAGCAGCTCCACCGACAGGGGGCTAAAGTATCTGGGCTACACCTTC. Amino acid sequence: CASSSTDRGLKYLGYTF.

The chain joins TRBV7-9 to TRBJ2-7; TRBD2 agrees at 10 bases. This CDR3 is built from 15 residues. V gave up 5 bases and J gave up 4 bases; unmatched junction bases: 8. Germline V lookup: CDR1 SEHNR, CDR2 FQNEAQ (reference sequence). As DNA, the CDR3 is TGTGCCAGCAGCATCCTAGCGGGAGCGGAGTACGAGCAGTACTTC. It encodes CASSILAGAEYEQYF. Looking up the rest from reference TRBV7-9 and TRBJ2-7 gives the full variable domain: DTGVSQNPRHKITKRGQNVTFRCDPISEHNRLYWYRQTLGQGPEFLTYFQNEAQLEKSRLLSDRFSAERPKGSFSTLEIQRTEQGDSAMYLCASSILAGAEYEQYFGPGTRLTVT.

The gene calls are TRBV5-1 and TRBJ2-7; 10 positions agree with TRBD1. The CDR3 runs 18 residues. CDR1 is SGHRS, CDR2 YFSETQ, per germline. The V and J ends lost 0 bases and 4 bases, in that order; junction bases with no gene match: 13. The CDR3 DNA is TGCGCCAGCAGCTTGGGAGGAGCCGGACAGGGGGTTGGGTACGAGCAGTACTTC. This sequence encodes CASSLGGAGQGVGYEQYF.

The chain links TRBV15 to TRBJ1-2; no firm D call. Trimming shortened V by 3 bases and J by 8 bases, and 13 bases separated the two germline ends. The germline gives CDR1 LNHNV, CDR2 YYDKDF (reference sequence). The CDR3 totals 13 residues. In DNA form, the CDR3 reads TGTGCCACCAGCAGCCCCTCCCGGGTAGGCTACACCTTC. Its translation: CATSSPSRVGYTF. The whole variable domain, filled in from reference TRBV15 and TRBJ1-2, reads DAMVIQNPRYQVTQFGKPVTLSCSQTLNHNVMYWYQQKSSQAPKLLFHYYDKDFNNEADTPDNFQSRRPNTSFCFLDIRSPGLGDTAMYLCATSSPSRVGYTFGSGTRLTVV.

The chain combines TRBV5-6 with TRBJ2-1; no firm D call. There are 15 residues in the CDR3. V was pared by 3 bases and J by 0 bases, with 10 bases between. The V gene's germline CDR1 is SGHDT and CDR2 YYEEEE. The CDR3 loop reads CASSWRYYSYNEQFF. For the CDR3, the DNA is TGTGCCAGCAGCTGGCGCTACTACTCCTACAATGAGCAGTTCTTC.

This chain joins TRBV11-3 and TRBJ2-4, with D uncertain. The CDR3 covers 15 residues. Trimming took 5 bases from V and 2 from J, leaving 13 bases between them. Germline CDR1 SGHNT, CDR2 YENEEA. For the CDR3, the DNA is TGTGCCAGCAGCCCCCGAGACATTACCAAAAACATTCAGTACTTC. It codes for CASSPRDITKNIQYF.

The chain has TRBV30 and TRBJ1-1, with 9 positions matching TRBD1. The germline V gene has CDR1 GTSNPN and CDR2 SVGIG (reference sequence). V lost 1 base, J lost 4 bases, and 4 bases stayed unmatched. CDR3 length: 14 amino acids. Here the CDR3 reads CAWSGDREGTEAFF. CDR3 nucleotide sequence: TGTGCCTGGAGTGGGGACAGGGAGGGCACTGAAGCTTTCTTT. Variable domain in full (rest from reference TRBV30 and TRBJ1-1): SQTIHQWPATLVQPVGSPLSLECTVEGTSNPNLYWYRQAAGRGLQLLFYSVGIGQISSEVPQNLSASRPQDRQFILSSKKLLLSDSGFYLCAWSGDREGTEAFFGQGTRLTVV.

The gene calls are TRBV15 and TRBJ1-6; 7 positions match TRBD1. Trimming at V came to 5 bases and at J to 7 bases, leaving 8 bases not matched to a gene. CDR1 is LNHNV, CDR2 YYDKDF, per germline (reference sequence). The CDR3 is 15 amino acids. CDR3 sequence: CATSSRTGANSPLHF. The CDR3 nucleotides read TGTGCCACCAGCTCACGGACAGGAGCCAATTCACCCCTCCACTTT.

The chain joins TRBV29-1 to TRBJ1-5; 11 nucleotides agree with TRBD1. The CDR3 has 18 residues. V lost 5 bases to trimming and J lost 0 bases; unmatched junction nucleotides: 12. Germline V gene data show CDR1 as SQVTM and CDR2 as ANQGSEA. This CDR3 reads CSVCFGTGGFYSNQPQHF. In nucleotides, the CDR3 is TGCAGCGTTTGTTTTGGGACAGGGGGATTTTATAGCAATCAGCCCCAGCATTTT.